This TCR beta chain was recorded in a study of response to subunit inactivated influenza vaccine. The CDR3 has 13 amino acids. Germline assignment: CDR1 SGHTA and CDR2 FQGNSA. V gave up 1 base and J gave up 7 bases, with 9 bases separating them. As to this clonotype: What it binds is unknown.

TCRdb reprocessed the RT-PCR reads via MiXCR and lists one record per CDR3 protein. The repertoire holds approximately 520,000 distinct CDR3 sequences, with less than 30% as singletons. Study results and limitations: The authors suggested that few new T cells are recruited per seasonal influenza vaccination.

The rearrangement uses TRBV7-2 and TRBJ2-3; tentative D call: TRBD1 (6 bases). The sample was CD4+ T cells sorted from PBMCs, taken 4 to 6 days after vaccination. This receptor was obtained from a man aged 50-59 years who received an inactivated influenza vaccine. CDR3 DNA: TGTGCCAGCAGCTTAGACAGGGCGAATACGCAGTATTTT. Protein product: CASSLDRANTQYF.